The clone carrying this TCR beta chain has a handful of counts. The antigen is unknown. V shed 7 bases and J shed 4 bases, with 6 bases lying between them. Germline V gene sequence: CDR1 LNHDA, CDR2 SQIVND (reference sequence). This CDR3 region has 11 residues. A Clinical Activity Score of at least 3, a NOSPECS grade of at least 4 and a duration under 3 months were recorded in the ophthalmopathy patients. Diagnoses used clinical symptoms, serum thyroxine and TRAb, thyroid ultrasound and orbital computed tomography. This entry comes from a study of T cells in Graves' hyperthyroidism and ophthalmopathy. Study as a whole: Peripheral blood sampling occurred at initial diagnosis, before any treatment. Study observations and caveats: Blood held most thyroid clonotypes expanded above 0.001 frequency.

TCR beta CDR3 sequences were amplified from RNA transcripts. The TCR CDR3 was amplified in a first-round RT-PCR using the HTBI primer set. MiXCR was run by TCRdb on the multiplex PCR reads, yielding one entry per CDR3 protein. The table has 400,000 or so distinct CDR3 sequences, around an eighth seen once; the top ten hold 25% to 30%. This TCR was recovered from a man aged 45-60 years with Graves' ophthalmopathy. Material for sequencing was blood. The V and J genes are TRBV19 and TRBJ2-3, with D unclear. Here the CDR3 reads CASNYADTQYF. The CDR3 coding sequence is TGTGCCAGTAACTATGCAGATACGCAGTATTTT.